These 15 T cell receptor beta chains share one sample of origin, sequenced in a study of technical replicates of blood from a few donors. The table came from immunoSEQ multiplex PCR; TCRdb's copy has only in-frame clones and leaves some out. The sample yields about 82,000 clones, around 93% seen once. Sequenced material: T cells isolated from PBMCs. The receptors were gathered from a human donor in good health.

The rearrangement uses TRBV6-1 and TRBJ1-4; D uncertain. There are 15 residues in the CDR3. Germline-derived CDR1 and CDR2 are MNHNS and SASEGT. Between the trimmed V and J ends, which lost 1 base and 0 bases, there was a span of 6 bases. The CDR3 reads CASSEDSSTNEKLFF. The CDR3 DNA reads TGTGCCAGCAGTGAAGACAGTTCAACTAATGAAAAACTGTTTTTT.

V is TRBV28 and J is TRBJ1-2; D perhaps matches TRBD1 (5 bases). The germline CDR1 and CDR2 sequences are MDHEN and SYDVKM. CDR3 size: 15 residues. V was trimmed by 2 bases and J by 1 base, leaving 11 bases between them. The CDR3 nucleotides are TGTGCCAGCAGTTTAAGCCAGACAGTTAACTATGGCTACACCTTC. It encodes CASSLSQTVNYGYTF.

The rearrangement joins TRBV2 to TRBJ2-3; 7 bases fit TRBD2. Germline lookup yields CDR1 SNHLY and CDR2 FYNNEI. With V trimmed by 6 bases and J by 1 base, 10 bases remained unmatched. CDR3 length: 16 amino acids. The CDR3 spells CASSALAGRGTDTQYF. As DNA, the CDR3 is TGTGCCAGCAGCGCCTTAGCGGGTCGGGGCACAGATACGCAGTATTTT.

The genes are TRBV25-1 and TRBJ2-3; D gene ambiguous. Trimming removed 1 base from V and 1 base from J, with 12 bases in between. Germline CDR1 MGHDK, CDR2 SYGVNS. The CDR3 spans 16 residues. Here the CDR3 reads CASSESARVGTDTQYF. Here the CDR3 DNA reads TGTGCCAGCAGTGAATCGGCCCGGGTAGGCACAGATACGCAGTATTTT.

The rearrangement joins TRBV5-1 to TRBJ1-2; 9 bases fit TRBD1. The CDR3 sequence is 15 residues long. CDR1 and CDR2 from the germline V gene are SGHRS and YFSETQ. V gave up 4 bases and J gave up 0 bases; unmatched junction bases: 4. The CDR3 loop is CASSPRDRANYGYTF. The CDR3, as DNA: TGCGCCAGCAGCCCGAGGGACAGGGCTAACTATGGCTACACCTTC. The complete variable domain, with remaining parts taken from reference TRBV5-1 and TRBJ1-2, reads KAGVTQTPRYLIKTRGQQVTLSCSPISGHRSVSWYQQTPGQGLQFLFEYFSETQRNKGNFPGRFSGRQFSNSRSEMNVSTLELGDSALYLCASSPRDRANYGYTFGSGTRLTVV.

The V call is TRBV4-1, the J call TRBJ1-1, with a tentative D call TRBD1 (6 bases). Trimming removed 0 bases at V and 5 bases at J, with 10 bases between. Germline V lookup: CDR1 MGHRA, CDR2 YSYEKL. The CDR3 has 14 amino acids. The DNA for the CDR3 is TGCGCCAGCAGCCAAGAAGGGGGATGGACTGAAGCTTTCTTT. Its protein product is CASSQEGGWTEAFF.

This rearrangement joins TRBV5-1 to TRBJ1-1, with 7 bases lining up with TRBD1. The CDR3 contains 13 residues. Germline CDR1 SGHRS, CDR2 YFSETQ. The ends lost 4 bases at V and 1 base at J; junction bases unmatched: 1. The CDR3 bases are TGCGCCAGCAGCCGGGACAGGAACACTGAAGCTTTCTTT. This sequence encodes CASSRDRNTEAFF. The full variable domain, completed using reference TRBV5-1 and TRBJ1-1, is KAGVTQTPRYLIKTRGQQVTLSCSPISGHRSVSWYQQTPGQGLQFLFEYFSETQRNKGNFPGRFSGRQFSNSRSEMNVSTLELGDSALYLCASSRDRNTEAFFGQGTRLTVV.

The chain links TRBV7-3 to TRBJ2-3; 7 nucleotides align to TRBD2. The CDR3 length is 17 residues. With 4 bases clipped from V and 1 base from J, the junction kept 11 bases outside the gene matches. Germline assignment: CDR1 SGHTA and CDR2 FQGTGA. For the CDR3, the DNA is TGTGCCAGCAGCTCGCTCCGACACAGCGGGGGCACAGATACGCAGTATTTT. Translating it yields CASSSLRHSGGTDTQYF.

The rearrangement links TRBV4-2 to TRBJ2-3, with 9 bases lining up with TRBD1. J lost 5 bases, V lost 0 bases, and 12 bases had no gene match. The CDR3 runs to 18 residues. Germline CDR1 is LGHNA and CDR2 is YNFKEQ. The CDR3 bases are TGTGCCAGCAGCCAAGATCTTGGGGGGACAGGGATATTAGATACGCAGTATTTT. It specifies CASSQDLGGTGILDTQYF.

The V and J genes are TRBV19 and TRBJ1-5; D possibly corresponds to TRBD1 (5 bases). CDR1 LNHDA and CDR2 SQIVND come from the germline V gene (reference sequence). This CDR3 contains 15 residues. The V gene lost 5 bases and the J gene lost 0 bases, with 11 bases spanning the gap. The CDR3 is CASSVSTVSNQPQHF. CDR3 sequence (DNA): TGTGCCAGTAGTGTTTCGACAGTTAGCAATCAGCCCCAGCATTTT.

This chain connects TRBV29-1 to TRBJ1-2; the D gene is possibly TRBD1 (5 bases). The CDR3 is 13 residues long. The V end was cut by 7 bases, the J end by 5 bases, with 17 bases between. The germline gives CDR1 SQVTM, CDR2 ANQGSEA. This CDR3 is CSGKIAGSYGYTF. In DNA form, the CDR3 reads TGCAGCGGGAAAATAGCAGGGTCATATGGCTACACCTTC.

V gene TRBV19 combines with J gene TRBJ2-5, with D uncertain. The V gene's germline CDR1 is LNHDA and CDR2 SQIVND (reference sequence). V dropped 3 bases and J dropped 7 bases, with 18 bases sitting between them. The CDR3 is 15 residues long. Here the CDR3 DNA reads TGTGCCAGTAGTATCGACTCCAAACCTACGGGGACCCAGTACTTC. Amino acids: CASSIDSKPTGTQYF.

This chain connects TRBV30 to TRBJ1-2; 8 bases align to TRBD1. In germline, CDR1 is GTSNPN, CDR2 SVGIG (reference sequence). The ends lost 5 bases at V and 3 bases at J; junction bases unmatched: 8. This CDR3 region has 14 residues. The CDR3 DNA sequence: TGTGCCTGGGCAAGAGGACAGGGCGACTATGGCTACACCTTC. It codes for CAWARGQGDYGYTF. Drawing the rest from reference TRBV30 and TRBJ1-2, the complete variable domain is SQTIHQWPATLVQPVGSPLSLECTVEGTSNPNLYWYRQAAGRGLQLLFYSVGIGQISSEVPQNLSASRPQDRQFILSSKKLLLSDSGFYLCAWARGQGDYGYTFGSGTRLTVV.

The J gene is TRBJ2-7, the V gene TRBV5-1; 7 bases are a match to TRBD1. V gave up 0 bases and J gave up 7 bases; unmatched junction bases: 10. Germline V gene sequence: CDR1 SGHRS, CDR2 YFSETQ. The CDR3 runs to 15 residues. CDR3 DNA: TGCGCCAGCAGCTTGGAGTACAGGGGTTTCGGTGAGCAGTACTTC. Protein product: CASSLEYRGFGEQYF.

The chain joins TRBV6-1 to TRBJ1-1; a weak D match, TRBD1 (5 bases). The ends were cut back, 3 bases at V and 5 bases at J, with 16 bases in the middle. From germline, CDR1 is MNHNS and CDR2 SASEGT. The CDR3 sequence is 15 residues long. The CDR3 DNA reads TGTGCCAGCAGTGATTGGGCGACAGAAGGGACTGAAGCTTTCTTT. Translated, it gives CASSDWATEGTEAFF.